This passage covers 20 T cell receptor beta chains from one sample sequenced in a study of cytomegalovirus exposure and HLA in healthy donors. In the PCR, 60 Vbeta and 13 Jbeta primers were used. Libraries were prepared by immunoSEQ multiplex PCR; TCRdb keeps only in-frame clonotypes and omits some of them. The sample shows about 100,000 clones, roughly 84% of them seen only once. The sample consisted of PBMCs. All receptors come from a young woman in good health and CMV-seronegative.

V gene TRBV18 combines with J gene TRBJ2-5, with D perhaps matching TRBD2 (7 bases). Near its end, the DNA agrees better with TRBJ2-7, so the J call may be wrong. CDR1 and CDR2 from the germline V gene are KGHSH and LQKENI. CDR3 size: 13 residues. In DNA, the CDR3 is TGTGCCAGCTCAGAGGGGGGGGTCCACGAGCAGTACTTC. It encodes CASSEGGVHEQYF.

The gene calls are TRBV10-3 and TRBJ2-5; 11 nucleotides line up with TRBD2. The CDR3 loop spans 14 amino acids. Trimming cost V 6 bases and J 4 bases; bases outside gene matches: 4. CDR1 ENHRY and CDR2 SYGVKD come from the germline V gene. The CDR3 DNA is TGTGCCATCAGCCCGGGGACTAGCGGAGAGACCCAGTACTTC. Translating gives CAISPGTSGETQYF.

This clone was found a few times. The J gene is TRBJ1-1, the V gene TRBV28; 7 positions match TRBD1. CDR1 and CDR2 (germline): MDHEN, SYDVKM. This CDR3 is 14 amino acids long. V dropped 2 bases and J dropped 4; count of bases not matched to a gene: 4. CDR3 protein: CASSLRGLITEAFF. CDR3 DNA: TGTGCCAGCAGTTTAAGGGGGCTGATCACTGAAGCTTTCTTT. The variable domain in full, with the rest retrieved from reference TRBV28 and TRBJ1-1, is DVKVTQSSRYLVKRTGEKVFLECVQDMDHENMFWYRQDPGLGLRLIYFSYDVKMKEKGDIPEGYSVSREKKERFSLILESASTNQTSMYLCASSLRGLITEAFFGQGTRLTVV.

V usage is TRBV21-1 and J usage is TRBJ2-5; the table's TRBD1 call for D was not verified on the DNA. TRBV21-1 is listed as a pseudogene. The CDR3 sequence is 14 residues long. The CDR3 coding sequence is TGTGCCAGCAGCAAAGGCGACAGGGGGCTAACCCAGTACTTC. This encodes CASSKGDRGLTQYF.

The rearrangement joins TRBV7-2 to TRBJ2-5; the match to TRBD2 covers 13 bases. The DNA end lines up better with TRBJ2-7; the J call may be wrong. The germline V gene has CDR1 SGHTA and CDR2 FQGNSA. The CDR3 loop spans 18 amino acids. CDR3 sequence reads: CASSSRLAGGGPSYEQYF. The CDR3 nucleotides are TGTGCCAGCAGCTCCAGACTAGCGGGGGGCGGACCCTCATACGAGCAGTACTTC.

This rearrangement joins TRBV6-4 to TRBJ2-5, with TRBD1 matching over 7 bases. Germline assignment: CDR1 MRHNA and CDR2 SNTAGT. This CDR3 has 13 amino acids. With V trimmed by 8 bases and J by 4 bases, 7 bases remained unmatched. This CDR3 reads CASSRDRGETQYF. CDR3 DNA: TGTGCCAGCTCAAGGGACAGAGGAGAGACCCAGTACTTC.

The rearrangement uses TRBV5-7 and TRBJ2-3, with 16 bases aligning to TRBD2. TRBV5-7 is marked as an open reading frame, function uncertain. With 2 bases clipped from V and 2 bases from J, the junction kept 5 bases outside the gene matches. The CDR3 length is 18 residues. For the CDR3, the DNA is TGTGCCAGCAGCTTAGGGACTAGCGGGGGGGCCTACACAGATACGCAGTATTTT. Translated, it gives CASSLGTSGGAYTDTQYF.

This clone was detected once. The J gene is TRBJ1-4, the V gene TRBV5-1, with 11 bases aligning to TRBD1. From germline, CDR1 is SGHRS and CDR2 YFSETQ. V lost 4 bases to trimming and J lost 3 bases; unmatched junction nucleotides: 17. CDR3 length: 20 residues. CDR3 amino acids: CASSKVPGTGGLRANEKLFF. The CDR3 DNA reads TGCGCCAGCAGCAAAGTACCCGGGACAGGGGGTTTAAGAGCTAATGAAAAACTGTTTTTT.

In nucleotides, the CDR3 is TGTGCCAGCAGCTCGGACAGAGATACTGAAAAACTGTTTTTT. Its translation is CASSSDRDTEKLFF. V and J are TRBV11-1 and TRBJ1-4; possible D gene TRBD1, 6 bases. V lost 4 bases and J 7 bases, leaving 13 bases between the germline ends. The germline V gene has CDR1 SGHAT and CDR2 FQDESV (reference sequence). The CDR3 extends over 14 amino acids. Combining the CDR3 with reference TRBV11-1 and TRBJ1-4 gives the whole variable domain EAEVAQSPRYKITEKSQAVAFWCDPISGHATLYWYRQILGQGPELLVQFQDESVVDDSQLPKDRFSAERLKGVDSTLKIQPAELGDSAMYLCASSSDRDTEKLFFGSGTQLSVL.

This clone showed up just a few times. The gene calls are TRBV6-6 and TRBJ1-1; D remains unclear. The CDR3 length is 13 residues. Germline CDR1 and CDR2: MNHNY and SVGAGI (reference sequence). Trimming stripped 7 bases from V and 3 bases from J, with 12 bases between. CDR3 loop: CASNDILYTEAFF. Here the CDR3 DNA reads TGTGCCAGCAATGACATTCTGTACACTGAAGCTTTCTTT.

This clone was found once. The rearrangement joins TRBV5-1 to TRBJ2-1; 14 nucleotides line up with TRBD2. V gave up 7 bases and J gave up 9 bases; unmatched junction bases: 6. Germline CDR1 SGHRS, CDR2 YFSETQ. The CDR3 is 14 residues long. The CDR3 coding sequence is TGCGCCAGCTCCGGGACTAGCGGGAGTATTGAGCAGTTCTTC. This codes for CASSGTSGSIEQFF.

V is TRBV16 and J is TRBJ1-5; possibly TRBD1 for D (6 bases). Trimming stripped 4 bases from V and 2 bases from J, with 12 bases between. This CDR3 region has 15 residues. The V gene's germline CDR1 is KGHSY and CDR2 FQNENV. CDR3 residues: CASSPSRQGNQPQHF. For the CDR3, the DNA is TGTGCCAGCAGCCCATCCCGACAGGGCAATCAGCCCCAGCATTTT. Variable domain in full (rest from reference TRBV16 and TRBJ1-5): GEEVAQTPKHLVRGEGQKAKLYCAPIKGHSYVFWYQQVLKNEFKFLISFQNENVFDETGMPKERFSAKCLPNSPCSLEIQATKLEDSAVYFCASSPSRQGNQPQHFGDGTRLSIL.

The V and J genes are TRBV4-3 and TRBJ2-5; possibly TRBD1 for D (6 bases). Germline V lookup: CDR1 LGHNA, CDR2 YSLEER. V lost 4 bases to trimming and J lost 5 bases, with 14 bases between them. CDR3 length equals 14 residues. The CDR3: CASSLSWGPETQYF. CDR3 nucleotide sequence: TGCGCCAGCAGCCTCAGTTGGGGGCCCGAGACCCAGTACTTC.

V gene TRBV10-3 combines with J gene TRBJ2-7, with 10 nucleotides matching TRBD2. The CDR3 covers 16 residues. V lost 6 bases to trimming and J lost 0 bases; unmatched junction nucleotides: 8. Germline CDR1 reads ENHRY; CDR2 reads SYGVKD. The CDR3 reads CAIRSDSGGYSYEQYF. CDR3 nucleotide sequence: TGTGCCATCAGATCTGATAGCGGGGGGTACTCCTACGAGCAGTACTTC.

V gene TRBV28 combines with J gene TRBJ1-2; D may be TRBD1 (5 bases). CDR3 length: 16 residues. Between the trimmed V and J ends, which lost 2 bases and 7 bases, there was a span of 20 bases. CDR1 and CDR2 (germline): MDHEN, SYDVKM. The CDR3 sequence is CASSLASGFLSGGYTF. DNA for the CDR3: TGTGCCAGCAGTTTAGCGTCAGGGTTTCTTTCTGGTGGCTACACCTTC.

Worth noting for this clone: The junction does not match germline at one end; this may be a read error. The chain employs TRBV7-9 and TRBJ2-7; maybe TRBD1 (5 bases). Germline CDR1 and CDR2: SEHNR and FQNEAQ (reference sequence). There are 15 residues in the CDR3. This CDR3 reads CSSSLAVGVAYEQYF. The CDR3 nucleotides read TGTTCCAGCAGCTTAGCAGTAGGGGTAGCTTACGAGCAGTACTTC.

The chain recombines TRBV4-1 with TRBJ2-7; 10 nucleotides line up with TRBD1. From germline, CDR1 is MGHRA and CDR2 YSYEKL. Germline trimming cut 0 bases from V and 7 bases from J; bases unmatched to any gene: 9. This CDR3 spans 16 amino acids. CDR3 nucleotides: TGCGCCAGCAGCCAAGATCAGAGACAGGGGGCGAGAGAGCAGTACTTC. It translates to CASSQDQRQGAREQYF.

The chain's CDR3 is CASSPSGETDTQYF. The DNA of the CDR3 is TGTGCCAGCAGTCCCTCTGGGGAGACGGATACGCAGTATTTT. The chain is built from TRBV27 and TRBJ2-3; D might be TRBD2 (5 bases). The germline V and J ends were trimmed by 5 bases and 6 bases, with 15 bases remaining between them. Germline CDR1 is MNHEY and CDR2 is SMNVEV (reference sequence). This CDR3 has 14 amino acids.

V usage is TRBV7-9 and J usage is TRBJ2-1; 7 bases line up with TRBD1. The CDR3 contains 14 residues. Germline V gene sequence: CDR1 SEHNR, CDR2 FQNEAQ (reference sequence). The V gene end was trimmed by 5 bases and the J gene end by 5 bases; junction bases not matched to a gene: 6. CDR3 sequence (DNA): TGTGCCAGCAGCGCCGACAGGGCAGACAATGAGCAGTTCTTC. Its translation is CASSADRADNEQFF.

The chain combines TRBV27 with TRBJ2-1; the D is unclear. V lost 6 bases and J lost 4, with 16 bases in between. The CDR3 spans 15 residues. Per germline, CDR1 MNHEY and CDR2 SMNVEV (reference sequence). CDR3 in amino acids: CASRSGLSAYNEQFF. CDR3 nucleotides: TGTGCCAGCAGGAGTGGGCTATCGGCTTACAATGAGCAGTTCTTC.